These T cell receptor beta chains were read from a single sample in a study of T cell repertoires in cytomegalovirus infection. These receptors have no known antigen. TCRdb reprocessed the reads with MiXCR, giving one entry per CDR3 protein. The sample consists of under 95,000 distinct CDR3 sequences, approximately 45% of them appearing once. The sequences come from CD8+ T cells from cultured PBMCs, collected from culture after CMV antigen stimulation. All receptors come from a human donor in good health (CMV status not recorded). Some clones in this sample may be carry-over from other donors' samples. CDR3s include the opening cysteine and the closing phenylalanine or tryptophan. The D gene is left open where the match is weak. Size values are once, few and many counts, or a class for expanded clones, and some rows have none.

. | TRBJ1-3 | TRBV7-6 | few | CASSPRVGGATVSGNTIYF | TGTGCCAGCAGCCCTAGGGTGGGGGGAGCAACGGTCTCTGGAAACACCATATATTTT
TRBD1 | TRBJ1-6 | TRBV7-2 | . | CASSRGTGGNSPLHF | TGTGCCAGCAGCCGCGGGACAGGGGGGAATTCACCCCTCCACTTT
. | TRBJ1-2 | TRBV7-6 | . | CASSLNHRDRSNGYTF | TGTGCCAGCAGCTTGAACCACCGGGACCGTTCTAATGGCTACACCTTC
. | TRBJ1-2 | TRBV30 | once | CAWSASSNYGYTF | TGTGCCTGGAGTGCCTCAAGTAACTATGGCTACACCTTC
. | TRBJ1-3 | TRBV11-2 | few | CASSSPTRTGNTIYF | TGTGCCAGCAGCTCCCCGACTCGGACAGGAAACACCATATATTTT
TRBD2 | TRBJ2-1 | TRBV7-9 | . | CASSSKAGGNEQFF | TGTGCCAGCAGCTCAAAAGCGGGAGGAAATGAGCAGTTCTTC
. | TRBJ2-2 | TRBV27 | . | CASSYGTLNTGELFF | TGTGCCAGCAGTTACGGGACACTGAACACCGGGGAGCTGTTTTTT
. | TRBJ1-1 | TRBV19 | . | CASSRDTEAFF | TGTGCCAGTAGTAGGGACACTGAAGCTTTCTTT
. | TRBJ2-1 | TRBV2 | once | CASPGAAYNEQFF | TGTGCCAGCCCCGGAGCGGCCTACAATGAGCAGTTCTTC
TRBD2 | TRBJ2-5 | TRBV12-3/TRBV12-4 | . | CASSPFRGGRETQYF | TGTGCCAGCAGTCCCTTCCGGGGCGGGAGAGAGACCCAGTACTTC
. | TRBJ2-2 | TRBV15 | . | CATSRQTRATGELFF | TGTGCCACCAGCAGACAAACACGAGCCACCGGGGAGCTGTTTTTT